The next 8 T cell receptor beta chains were all read from a single sample in a study of blood T cells in healthy people across ages. With a J-beta primer mix and a sample-barcoded 5' primer, a second PCR ran roughly 6 to 11 cycles. Using its own MiXCR run on the 5' RACE reads, TCRdb lists one record per CDR3 protein. Of over 1,500,000 distinct CDR3 sequences listed, around 42% are singletons. Specimen: blood. The source of these receptors is a human donor in good health.

This clonotype was seen a handful of times. The chain joins TRBV6-1 to TRBJ2-5; D may match TRBD1 or TRBD2 (6 bases each). The ends were cut back, 8 bases at V and 4 bases at J, with 26 bases in the middle. The germline gives CDR1 MNHNS, CDR2 SASEGT. This CDR3 contains 17 residues. CDR3 loop: CASAPGVKAGWRETQYF. CDR3 sequence (DNA): TGTGCCAGCGCCCCAGGGGTAAAGGCGGGGTGGAGAGAGACCCAGTACTTC.

The chain has TRBV6-5 and TRBJ2-7; tentative D call: TRBD1 (6 bases). This CDR3 has 14 residues. The germline gives CDR1 MNHEY, CDR2 SVGAGI. Trimming took off 1 base at V and 2 bases at J, with 9 bases between the two ends. This CDR3 reads CASSYFAGAYEQYF. The CDR3 DNA follows: TGTGCCAGCAGTTACTTCGCAGGGGCCTACGAGCAGTACTTC.

The rearrangement uses TRBV29-1 and TRBJ2-5; D is perhaps TRBD1 (6 bases). V lost 7 bases to trimming and J lost 1 base, with 19 bases between them. This CDR3 has 15 residues. Germline CDR1 reads SQVTM; CDR2 reads ANQGSEA. CDR3 protein: CSGSTSGARQETQYF. CDR3 in DNA: TGCAGCGGTAGTACTTCAGGGGCACGCCAAGAGACCCAGTACTTC.

The rearrangement links TRBV7-2 to TRBJ2-3; D is perhaps TRBD2 (6 bases). Trimming shortened V by 5 bases and J by 0 bases, and 12 bases separated the two germline ends. The germline V gene encodes CDR1 SGHTA and CDR2 FQGNSA. This CDR3 spans 15 amino acids. The CDR3 bases are TGTGCCAGCAGCCCCTACGGGACTAGCACAGATACGCAGTATTTT. This sequence encodes CASSPYGTSTDTQYF.

The chain carries TRBV7-3 and TRBJ2-3; either TRBD1 or TRBD2 may supply D (5 bases each). CDR3 length equals 14 residues. Between the trimmed V and J ends, which lost 1 base and 3 bases, there was a span of 8 bases. The germline V gene encodes CDR1 SGHTA and CDR2 FQGTGA. The CDR3 loop reads CASSLMGVTDTQYF. The CDR3 DNA sequence: TGTGCCAGCAGCTTAATGGGGGTAACAGATACGCAGTATTTT.

The CDR3 DNA follows: TGTGCCAGCAGCTTGGGAGGGGGATTTTTCTATGGCTACACCTTC. Protein product: CASSLGGGFFYGYTF. This chain uses TRBV7-9 with TRBJ1-2; possible D gene TRBD1, 6 bases. The CDR3 has 15 residues. CDR1 SEHNR and CDR2 FQNEAQ come from the germline V gene (reference sequence). V lost 3 bases, J lost 4 bases, and 15 bases lay in between.

This chain uses TRBV11-1 with TRBJ2-6; perhaps TRBD2 as D (6 bases). Germline-derived CDR1 and CDR2 are SGHAT and FQDESV (reference sequence). Trimming pared 5 bases from V and 1 base from J, leaving 27 bases between. This CDR3 has 21 amino acids. The CDR3 spells CASSRASSEILLRSGANVLTF. CDR3 in DNA: TGTGCCAGCAGCCGAGCTTCTAGCGAGATCCTTCTCCGATCTGGGGCCAACGTCCTGACTTTC.

The CDR3 region is CASTTGSVFHSDTEAFF. The CDR3 DNA is TGTGCCAGCACCACAGGGTCGGTTTTCCATTCGGACACTGAAGCTTTCTTT. The genes are TRBV21-1 and TRBJ1-1. TRBV21-1 is designated a pseudogene. The CDR3 sequence is 17 residues long.